A single sample gave rise to the 23 T cell receptor beta chains below, sequenced in a study of blood T cells in healthy people across ages. The authors ran a second PCR of about 7 to 11 cycles using a sample-barcoded 5' primer and a J-beta primer mix. TCRdb independently ran MiXCR on the 5' RACE reads; one entry per CDR3 protein. The sample holds about 720,000 distinct CDR3 sequences, 20% to 25% seen once. Source material: blood. The receptors were gathered from a man between 65 and 80 years old in good health.

This clonotype has more than one count but fewer than ten. The chain couples TRBV12-3 or TRBV12-4 to TRBJ1-4; D may be TRBD1 (6 bases). CDR3 length: 14 residues. Deletions cut 6 bases from V and 8 bases from J, with 16 bases between. CDR3 DNA: TGTGCCAGCAGGGAAACAGGGCGAGGAGAAAAACTGTTTTTT. Its protein product is CASRETGRGEKLFF.

Only a few counts were recorded for this clonotype. The DNA for the CDR3 is TGTGCCAGCAGCGTGGGACAGGGAAACACCGGGGAGCTGTTTTTT. Its protein is CASSVGQGNTGELFF. V is TRBV7-3 and J is TRBJ2-2; 9 nucleotides align to TRBD1. The V gene end was trimmed by 5 bases and the J gene end by 2 bases; junction bases not matched to a gene: 3. Germline V CDR1 and CDR2: SGHTA, FQGTGA. The CDR3 runs to 15 residues.

In this sample, this clonotype turned up a few times. The V and J genes are TRBV3-1 and TRBJ1-4, with D hard to call. Germline CDR1 LGHDT, CDR2 YNNKEL (reference sequence). V was pared by 1 base and J by 6 bases, with 15 bases between. The CDR3 extends over 16 amino acids. For the CDR3, the DNA is TGTGCCAGCAGCCAAGTACCCGGTTTGTCGTATGAAAAACTGTTTTTT. Translation gives CASSQVPGLSYEKLFF.

The chain combines TRBV7-9 with TRBJ1-6, with D possibly being TRBD1 (6 bases). Germline CDR1 and CDR2: SEHNR and FQNEAQ (reference sequence). The ends were cut back, 5 bases at V and 7 bases at J, with 18 bases in the middle. The CDR3 has 16 amino acids. The CDR3 DNA sequence: TGTGCCAGCAGCCCCGATCTCGGACAGCTCAATTCACCCCTCCACTTT. It encodes CASSPDLGQLNSPLHF.

The chain combines TRBV18 with TRBJ2-5; D gene unclear. The V and J ends lost 1 base and 2 bases respectively, with 8 bases between them. Per germline, CDR1 KGHSH and CDR2 LQKENI. CDR3 length: 14 amino acids. The CDR3 loop reads CASSPRAIQETQYF. The CDR3 region has the DNA TGTGCCAGCTCACCACGGGCAATACAAGAGACCCAGTACTTC.

Turning to this clonotype: At one of its ends the junction is not consistent with the germline gene, which may arise from a read error. The V and J genes are TRBV4-1 and TRBJ1-1; D perhaps matches TRBD1 (5 bases). Germline V CDR1 and CDR2: MGHRA, YSYEKL. The CDR3 loop spans 15 amino acids. The CDR3 nucleotides are TGCGCCGGCAGCCAAGTTGACAGAGAGAACACTGAAGCTTTCTTT. The encoded protein is CAGSQVDRENTEAFF.

The DNA for the CDR3 is TGTGCCAGCAGCTTAGTCGTCCTCCAAGAGACCCAGTACTTC. Its translation: CASSLVVLQETQYF. This rearrangement joins TRBV11-2 to TRBJ2-5; D is unresolved. V lost 1 base to trimming and J lost 1 base, with 7 bases between them. CDR1 and CDR2 (germline): SGHAT, FQNNGV. CDR3 size: 14 residues.

The chain's CDR3 is CASRGTGTNEKLFF. CDR3 bases: TGCGCCAGCAGGGGGACAGGCACTAATGAAAAACTGTTTTTT. The chain employs TRBV4-3 and TRBJ1-4; 8 nucleotides agree with TRBD1. The J segment lost 2 bases and the V segment lost 6 bases, leaving 2 bases of the junction unmatched. The germline V gene has CDR1 LGHNA and CDR2 YSLEER. This CDR3 is built from 14 residues.

This clonotype has only a few counts. The J gene is TRBJ1-1, the V gene TRBV12-3 or TRBV12-4; D may be TRBD1 (5 bases). Trimming removed 1 base at V and 4 bases at J, with 16 bases between. The CDR3 runs 16 residues. DNA of the CDR3: TGTGCCAGCAGTTTAGAACCCATTTTGGGGGGCACTGAAGCTTTCTTT. Translating gives CASSLEPILGGTEAFF.

The chain combines TRBV27 with TRBJ2-3, with unresolved D. Germline loops: CDR1 MNHEY, CDR2 SMNVEV (reference sequence). Trimming stripped 4 bases from V and 2 bases from J, with 7 bases between. CDR3 size: 13 residues. This CDR3 is CASSSLFTDTQYF. CDR3 coding DNA: TGTGCCAGCAGTTCCCTCTTCACAGATACGCAGTATTTT.

The rearrangement joins TRBV12-3 or TRBV12-4 to TRBJ1-5; TRBD1 might be the D (5 bases). This CDR3 comprises 13 residues. The V end lost 5 bases, the J end lost 8 bases, and 13 bases lay between the germline ends. The CDR3 DNA reads TGTGCCAGCAGTGGGACCGACCAGAAGCCCCAGCATTTT. This encodes CASSGTDQKPQHF.

V and J are TRBV7-9 and TRBJ1-1; D not resolved. The V end was cut by 11 bases, the J end by 0 bases, with 10 bases between. CDR1 and CDR2 from the germline V gene are SEHNR and FQNEAQ (reference sequence). CDR3 length: 12 amino acids. The chain's CDR3 is CALDGMNTEAFF. The CDR3 bases are TGTGCCCTGGATGGGATGAACACTGAAGCTTTCTTT.

The chain has TRBV6-1 and TRBJ1-1; D is undetermined. CDR1 and CDR2 (germline): MNHNS, SASEGT. The germline V and J ends were trimmed by 6 bases and 2 bases, with 13 bases remaining between them. The CDR3 runs to 14 residues. The CDR3 DNA reads TGTGCCAGCAGGGTTCCGTTGGGCAACACTGAAGCTTTCTTT. Translation: CASRVPLGNTEAFF.

This clonotype occurred a few times. The chain has TRBV5-1 and TRBJ1-6; weak D call: TRBD1 (6 bases). Germline V gene data show CDR1 as SGHRS and CDR2 as YFSETQ. Trimming shortened V by 0 bases and J by 11 bases, and 12 bases separated the two germline ends. This CDR3 spans 14 amino acids. The CDR3 DNA follows: TGCGCCAGCAGCTTGGATCAGGCAGGGGCACCCCTCCACTTT. Protein sequence: CASSLDQAGAPLHF.

The V call is TRBV28, the J call TRBJ2-5, with D unclear. V was trimmed by 1 base and J by 11 bases, leaving 14 bases between them. This CDR3 region has 13 residues. Per germline, CDR1 MDHEN and CDR2 SYDVKM. The CDR3 DNA is TGTGCCAGCAGTTTATATCTCCAGAGGAGACAGTACTTC. Protein product: CASSLYLQRRQYF.

This chain joins TRBV20-1 and TRBJ2-5; D is perhaps TRBD1 (6 bases). The DNA end lines up better with TRBJ2-7; the J call may be wrong. Germline V gives CDR1 DFQATT, CDR2 SNEGSKA (reference sequence). The CDR3 loop spans 15 amino acids. CDR3 bases: TGCAGTGCTCGCGGGCAAGGAGGACAGACCTACGAGCAGTACGTC. Translating gives CSARGQGGQTYEQYV.

The CDR3 region is CASSLVRAGSTDTQYF. CDR3 nucleotides: TGCGCCAGCAGCTTGGTTCGAGCGGGGAGCACAGATACGCAGTATTTT. The gene calls are TRBV5-1 and TRBJ2-3, with 7 nucleotides matching TRBD2. Per germline, CDR1 SGHRS and CDR2 YFSETQ. The CDR3 runs to 16 residues. J gave up 0 bases and V 0 bases, and 4 bases lay outside the gene matches.

This clonotype was counted at least ten times. The V gene is TRBV28, the J gene TRBJ2-3, with TRBD2 matching 10 bases. V dropped 4 bases and J dropped 1; count of bases not matched to a gene: 5. The CDR3 has 16 residues. Germline values: CDR1 MDHEN, CDR2 SYDVKM. This CDR3 reads CASSSQRGGGTDTQYF. As DNA, the CDR3 is TGTGCCAGCAGTTCACAGCGGGGGGGCGGCACAGATACGCAGTATTTT.

This clonotype was observed a handful of times. The chain couples TRBV6-1 to TRBJ2-3; D is perhaps TRBD2 (6 bases). Germline CDR1 and CDR2: MNHNS and SASEGT. The germline V and J ends were trimmed by 10 bases and 1 base, with 15 bases remaining between them. The CDR3 has 14 residues. CDR3 sequence: CAILTSRGTDTQYF. The CDR3 DNA sequence: TGTGCCATCCTAACTAGCCGGGGCACAGATACGCAGTATTTT.

The CDR3 region has the DNA TGCGCCAGCAGCTTGGTCGGAGAGACGCGGGAGACCCAGTACTTC. Encoded protein: CASSLVGETRETQYF. This chain uses TRBV5-1 with TRBJ2-5; D ambiguous. Per germline, CDR1 SGHRS and CDR2 YFSETQ. V was clipped by 0 bases and J by 5 bases, with 14 bases between them. The CDR3 consists of 15 residues. The entire variable domain, with the rest obtained from reference TRBV5-1 and TRBJ2-5, is as follows: KAGVTQTPRYLIKTRGQQVTLSCSPISGHRSVSWYQQTPGQGLQFLFEYFSETQRNKGNFPGRFSGRQFSNSRSEMNVSTLELGDSALYLCASSLVGETRETQYFGPGTRLLVL.

This clonotype was found a few times. The chain has TRBV5-1 and TRBJ2-3; D may be TRBD2 (6 bases). Germline V CDR1 and CDR2: SGHRS, YFSETQ. Trimming pared 4 bases from V and 2 bases from J, leaving 17 bases between. This CDR3 spans 16 amino acids. CDR3 residues: CASSVQVSGDTDTQYF. CDR3 nucleotide sequence: TGCGCCAGCAGCGTCCAGGTATCGGGGGACACAGATACGCAGTATTTT. Using reference TRBV5-1 and TRBJ2-3 for the parts outside the CDR3, the full variable domain is KAGVTQTPRYLIKTRGQQVTLSCSPISGHRSVSWYQQTPGQGLQFLFEYFSETQRNKGNFPGRFSGRQFSNSRSEMNVSTLELGDSALYLCASSVQVSGDTDTQYFGPGTRLTVL.

This clonotype has just a few counts. V usage is TRBV27 and J usage is TRBJ2-1; D perhaps matches TRBD1 (6 bases). Germline V gene lookup returns CDR1 MNHEY and CDR2 SMNVEV (reference sequence). V gave up 6 bases and J gave up 6 bases, with 15 bases separating them. The CDR3 length is 14 residues. CDR3 loop: CASSSGRTVNEQFF. CDR3 nucleotides: TGTGCCAGCAGCTCAGGGCGGACAGTCAATGAGCAGTTCTTC.

The J gene is TRBJ1-1, the V gene TRBV29-1; 8 nucleotides match TRBD1. Germline V gene sequence: CDR1 SQVTM, CDR2 ANQGSEA. J gave up 4 bases and V 7 bases, and 11 bases lay outside the gene matches. The CDR3 is made up of 14 amino acids. CDR3 sequence reads: CSGNRQGSSTEAFF. The CDR3 DNA reads TGCAGCGGGAACCGACAGGGGAGTAGCACTGAAGCTTTCTTT.